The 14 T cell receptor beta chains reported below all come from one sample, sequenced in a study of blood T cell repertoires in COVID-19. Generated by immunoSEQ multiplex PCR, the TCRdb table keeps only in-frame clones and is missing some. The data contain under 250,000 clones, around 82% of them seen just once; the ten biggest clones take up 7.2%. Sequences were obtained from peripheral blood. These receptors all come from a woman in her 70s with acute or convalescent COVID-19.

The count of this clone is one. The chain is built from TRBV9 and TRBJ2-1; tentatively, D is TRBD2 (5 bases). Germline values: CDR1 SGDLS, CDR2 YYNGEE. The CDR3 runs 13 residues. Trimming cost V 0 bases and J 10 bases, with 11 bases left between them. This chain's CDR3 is CASSVDPSGEQFF. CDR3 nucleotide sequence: TGTGCCAGCAGCGTAGATCCCTCGGGGGAGCAGTTCTTC.

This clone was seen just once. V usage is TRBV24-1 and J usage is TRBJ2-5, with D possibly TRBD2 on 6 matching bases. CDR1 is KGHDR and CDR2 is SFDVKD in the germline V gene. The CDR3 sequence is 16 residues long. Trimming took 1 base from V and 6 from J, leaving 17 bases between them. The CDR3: CATSDLRVDGGQTQYF. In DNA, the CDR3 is TGTGCCACCAGTGATTTAAGAGTCGACGGGGGACAGACCCAGTACTTC.

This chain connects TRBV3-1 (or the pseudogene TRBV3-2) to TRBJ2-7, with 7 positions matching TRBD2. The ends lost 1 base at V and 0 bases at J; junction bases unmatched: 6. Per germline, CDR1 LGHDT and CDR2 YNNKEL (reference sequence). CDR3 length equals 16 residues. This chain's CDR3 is CASSQVGGFSSYEQYF. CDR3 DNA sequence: TGTGCCAGCAGCCAAGTGGGGGGGTTCAGCTCCTACGAGCAGTACTTC.

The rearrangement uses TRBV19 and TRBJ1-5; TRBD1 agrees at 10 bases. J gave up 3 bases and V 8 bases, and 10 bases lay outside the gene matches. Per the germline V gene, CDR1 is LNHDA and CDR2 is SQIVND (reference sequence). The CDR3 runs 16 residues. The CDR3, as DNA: TGTGCCAGTGAAGACAGGGGGCGCCGGTCCAATCAGCCCCAGCATTTT. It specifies CASEDRGRRSNQPQHF.

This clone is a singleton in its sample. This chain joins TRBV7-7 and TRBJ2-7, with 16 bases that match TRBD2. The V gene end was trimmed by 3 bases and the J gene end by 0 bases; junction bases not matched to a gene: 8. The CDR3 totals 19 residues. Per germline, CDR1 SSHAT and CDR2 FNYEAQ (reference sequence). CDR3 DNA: TGTGCCAGCAGCTTCCTCGGGACTAGCGGGGGGGCGCTCTCCTACGAGCAGTACGTC. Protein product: CASSFLGTSGGALSYEQYV.

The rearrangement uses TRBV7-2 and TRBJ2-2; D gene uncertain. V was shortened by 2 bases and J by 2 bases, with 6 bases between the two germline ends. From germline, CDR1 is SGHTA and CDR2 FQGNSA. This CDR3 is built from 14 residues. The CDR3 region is CASSLNINTGELFF. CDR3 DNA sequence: TGTGCCAGCAGCTTAAACATCAACACCGGGGAGCTGTTTTTT.

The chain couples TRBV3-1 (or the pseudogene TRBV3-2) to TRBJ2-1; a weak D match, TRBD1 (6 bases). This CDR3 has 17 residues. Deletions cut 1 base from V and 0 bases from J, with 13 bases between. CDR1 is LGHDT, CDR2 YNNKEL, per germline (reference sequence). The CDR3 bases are TGTGCCAGCAGCCAAGGCAGGGGACGTAGCTCCTACAATGAGCAGTTCTTC. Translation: CASSQGRGRSSYNEQFF.

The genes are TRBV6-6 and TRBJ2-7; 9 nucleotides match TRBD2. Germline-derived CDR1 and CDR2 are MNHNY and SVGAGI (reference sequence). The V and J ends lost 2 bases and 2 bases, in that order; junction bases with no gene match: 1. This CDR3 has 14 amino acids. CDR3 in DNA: TGTGCCAGCAGTTACGGCGGGGGGGCCTACGAGCAGTACTTC. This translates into CASSYGGGAYEQYF.

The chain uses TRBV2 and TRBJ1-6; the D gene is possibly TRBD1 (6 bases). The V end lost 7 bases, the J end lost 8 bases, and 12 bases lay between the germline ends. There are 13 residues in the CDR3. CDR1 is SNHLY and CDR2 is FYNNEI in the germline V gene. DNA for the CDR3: TGTGCCAGCAACGAACAGGGTGATTCACCCCTCCACTTT. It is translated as CASNEQGDSPLHF.

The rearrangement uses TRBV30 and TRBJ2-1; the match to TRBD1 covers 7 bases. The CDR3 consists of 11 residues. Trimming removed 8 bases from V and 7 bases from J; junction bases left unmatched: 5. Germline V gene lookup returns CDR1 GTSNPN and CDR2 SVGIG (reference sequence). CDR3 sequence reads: CAGYRGNEQFF. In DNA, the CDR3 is TGTGCCGGATACAGGGGAAATGAGCAGTTCTTC.

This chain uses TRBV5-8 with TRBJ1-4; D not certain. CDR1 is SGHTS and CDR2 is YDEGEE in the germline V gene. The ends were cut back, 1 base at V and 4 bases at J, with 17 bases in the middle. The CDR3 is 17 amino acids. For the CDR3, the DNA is TGTGCCAGCAGCTTGACCTTACAGTATGTCCTTAATGAAAAACTGTTTTTT. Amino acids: CASSLTLQYVLNEKLFF.

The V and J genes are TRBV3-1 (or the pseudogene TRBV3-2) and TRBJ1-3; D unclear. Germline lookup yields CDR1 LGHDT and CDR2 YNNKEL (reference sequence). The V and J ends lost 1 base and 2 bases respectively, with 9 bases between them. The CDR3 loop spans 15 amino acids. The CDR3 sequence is CASSQATVAGNTIYF. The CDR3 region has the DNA TGTGCCAGCAGCCAAGCTACAGTGGCTGGAAACACCATATATTTT.

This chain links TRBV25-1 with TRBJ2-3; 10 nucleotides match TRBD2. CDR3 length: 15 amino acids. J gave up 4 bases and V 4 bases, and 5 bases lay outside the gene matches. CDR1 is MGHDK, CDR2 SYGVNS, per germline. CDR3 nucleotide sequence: TGTGCCAGCAGTGGAGCTAGCGGGGGCTCAGATACGCAGTATTTT. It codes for CASSGASGGSDTQYF.

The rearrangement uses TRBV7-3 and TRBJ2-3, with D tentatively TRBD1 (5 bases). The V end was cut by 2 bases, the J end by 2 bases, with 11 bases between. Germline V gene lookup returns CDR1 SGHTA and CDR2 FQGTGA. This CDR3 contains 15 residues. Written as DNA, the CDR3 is TGTGCCAGCAGCTTAGACAGTCAAACCACAGATACGCAGTATTTT. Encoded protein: CASSLDSQTTDTQYF.